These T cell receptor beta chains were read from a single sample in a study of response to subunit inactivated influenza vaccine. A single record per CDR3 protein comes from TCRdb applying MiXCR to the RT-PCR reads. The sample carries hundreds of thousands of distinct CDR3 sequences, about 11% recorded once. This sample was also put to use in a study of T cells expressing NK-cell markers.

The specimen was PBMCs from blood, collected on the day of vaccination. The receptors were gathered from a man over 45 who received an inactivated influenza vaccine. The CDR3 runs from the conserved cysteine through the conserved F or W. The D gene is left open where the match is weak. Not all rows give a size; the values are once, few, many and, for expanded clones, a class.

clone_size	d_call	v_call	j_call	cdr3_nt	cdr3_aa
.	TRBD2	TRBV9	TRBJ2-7	TGTGCCAGCAGCGTAGAGGCTAGCGGGAGGGGGCAGTACTTC	CASSVEASGRGQYF
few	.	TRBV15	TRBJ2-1	TGTGCCACCAGCAGATCGGGATTTTACAATGAGCAGTTCTTC	CATSRSGFYNEQFF
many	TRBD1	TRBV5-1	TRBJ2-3	TGCGCCAGCAGCTTGGTGACAGGGGGGGCAGATACGCAGTATTTT	CASSLVTGGADTQYF
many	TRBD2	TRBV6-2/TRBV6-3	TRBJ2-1	TGTGCCAGCACCCTACATGACCCGGGACTAGCGGGGAAGACTGAGCAGTTCTTC	CASTLHDPGLAGKTEQFF
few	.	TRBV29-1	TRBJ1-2	TGCAGCGTTGAGAGTGGCAGCGTGGGTGGCTACACCTTC	CSVESGSVGGYTF
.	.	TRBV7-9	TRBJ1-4	TGTGCCAGCAGCCGACTGTGGACAACTAATGAAAAACTGTTTTTT	CASSRLWTTNEKLFF
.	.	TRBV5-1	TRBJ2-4	TGCGCCAGCAGCTTCGTAATTAGAGACATTCAGTACTTC	CASSFVIRDIQYF
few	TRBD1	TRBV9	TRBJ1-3	TGTGCCAGCAGGGGTCAGGGGGCTTTCTCTGGAAACACCATATATTTT	CASRGQGAFSGNTIYF
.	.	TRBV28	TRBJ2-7	TGTGCCAGCAGTTCCCAGGGGTGGGGGGTAGCAGGGGAGCAGTACTTC	CASSSQGWGVAGEQYF
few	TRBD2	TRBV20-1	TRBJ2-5	TGCAGTGCACGACTAGCGAATCAAGAGACCCAGTACTTC	CSARLANQETQYF
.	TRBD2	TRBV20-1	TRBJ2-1	TGCAGTGCTAAAACTAGCGGGGGAGCTTCGGAGCAGTTCTTC	CSAKTSGGASEQFF
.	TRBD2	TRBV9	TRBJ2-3	TGTGCCAGCTCCCCTAGCGGGGGGACAGATACGCAGTATTTT	CASSPSGGTDTQYF
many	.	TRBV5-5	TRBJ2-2	TGTGCCAGCAGCGGGAGTGGGGCGAACACCGGGGAGCTGTTTTTT	CASSGSGANTGELFF
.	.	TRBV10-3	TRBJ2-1	TGTGCCATCAGGACACAGGGACCCTTGGACAATGAGCAGTTCTTC	CAIRTQGPLDNEQFF
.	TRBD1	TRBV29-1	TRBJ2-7	TGCAGCGTCGATTACAGGGGGCGTCGAGAGAACGAGCAGTACTTC	CSVDYRGRRENEQYF
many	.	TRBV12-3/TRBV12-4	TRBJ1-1	TGTGCCAGCAGTTTATCTCCAGGGACTGAAGCTTTCTTT	CASSLSPGTEAFF
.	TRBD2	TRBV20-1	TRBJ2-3	TGCAGTGCTAGCGCCCCGGGACTAGCGGGTAAAAATACGCAGTATTTT	CSASAPGLAGKNTQYF
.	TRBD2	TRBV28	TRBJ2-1	TGTGCCAGCAGGACGGGGGGGCCTTCTCCAATTGAGCAGTTCTTC	CASRTGGPSPIEQFF
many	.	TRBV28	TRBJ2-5	TGTGCCAGCAGTCAGGGGTTTTACCAAGAGACCCAGTACTTC	CASSQGFYQETQYF
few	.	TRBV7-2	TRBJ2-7	TGTGCCAGCAGCCACAGGGAGTCCGGGCGCGAGCAGTACTTC	CASSHRESGREQYF
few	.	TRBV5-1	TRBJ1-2	TGCGCCAGCAGTACCCTAGGGGGGGCTGGGGCGGATGGCTACACCTTC	CASSTLGGAGADGYTF
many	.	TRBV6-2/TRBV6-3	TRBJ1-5	TGTGCCAGCAGTTACTCTCCAAATCAGCCCCAGCATTTT	CASSYSPNQPQHF
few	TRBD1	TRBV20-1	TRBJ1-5	TGCAGTGGCAGCCGTTCAGGGGGCCTTCAGCCCCAGCATTTT	CSGSRSGGLQPQHF
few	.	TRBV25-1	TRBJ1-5	TGTGCCAGCAGTGAACTGTGGGGAAATCAGCCCCAGCATTTT	CASSELWGNQPQHF
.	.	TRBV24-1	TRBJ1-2	TGTGCCACCAGTGATTCAGAGACGGCCCCAGTCTTC	CATSDSETAPVF
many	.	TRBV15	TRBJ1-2	TGTGCCACCAGCAGGACACCAGGTTCCAGCTATGGCTACACCTTC	CATSRTPGSSYGYTF